This T cell receptor beta chain originates from a study of T cell responses to AZD1222 COVID-19 vaccine. Broader study findings: Across the whole spike, CD4 TCRs peaked at regions 160-218 and 743-854. Repertoire collection took place solely once the T cell response had peaked. Clonal diversity was possibly underestimated, and the donors were mostly white British, with more females. Baseline testing showed seropositivity in only six AZD1222 recipients.

Note on this clone: The antigen is not known.

V trimming: 4 bases; J trimming: 8 bases; junction bases outside the gene matches: 8. Per the germline V gene, CDR1 is SGHKS and CDR2 is YYEKEE (reference sequence). The CDR3 covers 15 residues. TCRdb's copy holds only in-frame clones and misses some; the assay was immunoSEQ multiplex PCR. The sample contains around 200,000 clones, around nine tenths of which appear only once. This receptor was obtained from an adult in good health. J is TRBJ2-2 and V is TRBV5-5; the match to TRBD2 covers 10 bases. The material was peripheral blood, obtained on day 0 of AZD1222 vaccination. The DNA for the CDR3 is TGTGCCAGCAGCGACCTAGCGGGGGTCGTGGGGGAGCTGTTTTTT. The encoded protein is CASSDLAGVVGELFF.